This entry is about one T cell receptor (beta chain). Its antigen is not identified. The data originate from a study of CD8+CD57+ T cells in acquired aplastic anemia. According to the study, genomic DNA was the template for TCR beta VDJ and CDR3 profiling. MiXCR was run by TCRdb on the reads, yielding one entry per CDR3 protein. The sample holds around 200,000 distinct CDR3 sequences; under 50% are singletons and the top ten take about 1.8%. Study-wide findings and caveats: Almost 30 sequences, all CD8+ CDR3, were shared between patients and controls.

Those patients picked for sequencing had displayed CD8+CD57+ cell expansion on flow cytometry. The sample consisted of sorted CD4+, CD8+, or CD8+CD57+ T cells (not recorded which) from PBMCs. The receptor was isolated from a human donor with aplastic anemia.

As DNA, the CDR3 is TGCAGCGTTGCTGCGAACACTGAAGCTTTCTTT. Translation: CSVAANTEAFF. The V call is TRBV29-1, the J call TRBJ1-1; no reliable D call. V lost 4 bases, J lost 1 base, and 4 bases lay in between. The CDR3 runs 11 residues. CDR1 SQVTM and CDR2 ANQGSEA come from the germline V gene.